Presented here are 26 T cell receptor beta chains from one specimen sequenced in a study of identical twins. TCRdb fed the 5' RACE reads into MiXCR, producing one record per CDR3 protein. Here the sample spans some 690,000 distinct CDR3 sequences, around 21% being singletons. This sample was also put to use in a study of T cells expressing NK-cell markers.

The sequenced material came from PBMCs. These receptor sequences come from a woman between 18 and 29 years old in good health.

The CDR3: CASSKYGDTGELFF. The CDR3 DNA reads TGTGCCAGCAGCAAATACGGGGACACCGGGGAGCTGTTTTTT. The rearrangement links TRBV7-9 to TRBJ2-2; D perhaps matches TRBD2 (5 bases). Trimming took 5 bases from V and 3 from J, leaving 10 bases between them. Germline V lookup: CDR1 SEHNR, CDR2 FQNEAQ (reference sequence). The CDR3 has 14 amino acids.

The table lists this clonotype with a few counts. This chain links TRBV6-1 with TRBJ2-5, with D possibly being TRBD2 (5 bases). Germline CDR1 MNHNS, CDR2 SASEGT. CDR3 size: 14 residues. V was clipped by 8 bases and J by 4 bases, with 17 bases between them. CDR3 sequence reads: CASASLGSGETQYF. For the CDR3, the DNA is TGTGCCAGCGCGTCCTTGGGGAGTGGAGAGACCCAGTACTTC.

This chain uses TRBV20-1 with TRBJ2-3; TRBD2 matches at 7 bases. Germline values: CDR1 DFQATT, CDR2 SNEGSKA (reference sequence). The CDR3 totals 15 residues. V was clipped by 3 bases and J by 0 bases; unmatched bases: 6. CDR3 residues: CSARVSGVSTDTQYF. As DNA, the CDR3 is TGCAGTGCTAGGGTCAGCGGGGTTAGCACAGATACGCAGTATTTT.

The chain couples TRBV4-3 to TRBJ2-3; D may be TRBD2 (6 bases). Germline V gene lookup returns CDR1 LGHNA and CDR2 YSLEER. Between the trimmed V and J ends, which lost 2 bases and 4 bases, there was a span of 10 bases. The CDR3 covers 14 residues. The CDR3 DNA reads as TGCGCCAGCAGCCAAACTAGCTTGGCAGATACGCAGTATTTT. It yields the protein CASSQTSLADTQYF.

CDR3 in amino acids: CATSGPGTVNTEAFF. CDR3 nucleotides: TGTGCCACCAGCGGGCCTGGGACAGTAAACACTGAAGCTTTCTTT. The J gene is TRBJ1-1, the V gene TRBV15, with 7 positions matching TRBD1. The V segment lost 5 bases and the J segment 2 bases; nucleotides outside the gene matches: 8. This CDR3 region has 15 residues. CDR1 is LNHNV, CDR2 YYDKDF, per germline (reference sequence).

This clonotype was seen repeatedly, ten times or more. This chain uses TRBV6-2 or TRBV6-3 with TRBJ2-2; 12 bases line up with TRBD1. CDR3 length equals 17 residues. The V gene end was trimmed by 6 bases and the J gene end by 0 bases; junction bases not matched to a gene: 5. Germline V CDR1 and CDR2: MNHEY, SVGEGT. CDR3: CASRRDRGQANTGELFF. For the CDR3, the DNA is TGTGCCAGCAGGCGGGACAGGGGGCAAGCGAACACCGGGGAGCTGTTTTTT.

This clonotype was seen more than once but under ten times. This chain connects TRBV20-1 to TRBJ2-3; 9 bases are shared with TRBD2. The CDR3 is 14 amino acids. Germline V gene lookup returns CDR1 DFQATT and CDR2 SNEGSKA (reference sequence). The junction had 8 bases not matched to a gene; V was cut back by 5 bases and J by 5 bases. The CDR3 region has the DNA TGCAGTGCTGCCGAGCGGGGGGATTTAGATACGCAGTATTTT. It translates to CSAAERGDLDTQYF.

This clonotype appeared many times. The chain carries TRBV20-1 and TRBJ2-1; 7 bases match TRBD2. The CDR3 loop spans 14 amino acids. In germline, CDR1 is DFQATT, CDR2 SNEGSKA (reference sequence). Losses at the gene ends were 0 bases for V and 8 bases for J; bases not matched to a gene: 7. The CDR3 sequence is CSARDLLGGDEQFF. For the CDR3, the DNA is TGCAGTGCTAGAGATCTCTTGGGAGGGGATGAGCAGTTCTTC.

The chain employs TRBV6-2 or TRBV6-3 and TRBJ2-5; tentatively, D is TRBD1 (5 bases). Between the trimmed V and J ends, which lost 4 bases and 2 bases, there was a span of 11 bases. The germline gives CDR1 MNHEY, CDR2 SVGEGT. The CDR3 loop spans 14 amino acids. The CDR3 protein is CASSSNRRQETQYF. CDR3 nucleotides: TGTGCCAGCAGTTCGAACAGGCGTCAAGAGACCCAGTACTTC.

Only a few counts were recorded for this clonotype. The gene calls are TRBV7-3 and TRBJ2-1, with TRBD2 matching over 10 bases. Germline CDR1 reads SGHTA; CDR2 reads FQGTGA. CDR3 size: 16 residues. The V and J ends lost 5 bases and 10 bases, in that order; junction bases with no gene match: 14. CDR3 sequence reads: CASSPTASGGVREQFF. Here the CDR3 DNA reads TGTGCCAGCAGCCCGACCGCTAGCGGGGGAGTTCGAGAGCAGTTCTTC.

This clonotype was detected only a few times. The rearrangement joins TRBV7-9 to TRBJ1-6, with 7 bases matching TRBD1. J lost 10 bases, V lost 5 bases, and 11 bases had no gene match. Germline lookup yields CDR1 SEHNR and CDR2 FQNEAQ (reference sequence). This CDR3 is built from 15 residues. CDR3 nucleotide sequence: TGTGCCAGCAGCACAAAGACAGGGTTGAACTCACCCCTCCACTTT. Translation gives CASSTKTGLNSPLHF.

The genes are TRBV18 and TRBJ2-7, with a possible D match to TRBD2 (5 bases). The CDR3 runs 15 residues. The V gene lost 4 bases and the J gene lost 2 bases, with 15 bases spanning the gap. Germline V gene sequence: CDR1 KGHSH, CDR2 LQKENI. The CDR3 region is CASSRGGDTTYEQYF. The CDR3 bases are TGTGCCAGCTCACGTGGAGGAGACACCACCTACGAGCAGTACTTC.

V and J are TRBV4-3 and TRBJ2-7; D is perhaps TRBD2 (6 bases). In germline, CDR1 is LGHNA, CDR2 YSLEER. Between the trimmed V and J ends, which lost 3 bases and 2 bases, there was a span of 17 bases. This CDR3 has 16 amino acids. This CDR3 is CASSQGMIGGAYEQYF. In nucleotides, the CDR3 is TGCGCCAGCAGCCAGGGTATGATAGGCGGGGCCTACGAGCAGTACTTC.

This clonotype showed up just a few times. This chain connects TRBV20-1 to TRBJ2-7; D is tentatively TRBD1 or TRBD2 (5 bases each). The V and J ends lost 6 bases and 1 base respectively, with 10 bases between them. The CDR3 runs to 12 residues. CDR1 DFQATT and CDR2 SNEGSKA come from the germline V gene (reference sequence). The CDR3 sequence is CSAMRGSYEQYF. The CDR3 DNA reads as TGCAGTGCCATGAGGGGTTCCTACGAGCAGTACTTC.

J is TRBJ2-7 and V is TRBV20-1; maybe TRBD2 (6 bases). Germline V gene data show CDR1 as DFQATT and CDR2 as SNEGSKA (reference sequence). This CDR3 has 15 residues. Trimming stripped 1 base from V and 2 bases from J, with 15 bases between. The CDR3 DNA reads TGCAGTGCTAGAGGGACGGGGGTATCCCCCTACGAGCAGTACTTC. Translation gives CSARGTGVSPYEQYF.

The chain uses TRBV10-2 and TRBJ2-4; D unclear. Germline CDR1 reads WSHSY; CDR2 reads SAAADI. V lost 8 bases and J lost 5, with 4 bases in between. The CDR3 loop spans 10 amino acids. The CDR3 nucleotides are TGCGCCAGCGGTCAAAACATTCAGTACTTC. Translation gives CASGQNIQYF.

This clonotype came up a few times. The chain joins TRBV7-2 to TRBJ1-2, with a possible D match to TRBD1 (5 bases). Germline V gene data show CDR1 as SGHTA and CDR2 as FQGNSA. The CDR3 contains 12 residues. V lost 7 bases to trimming and J lost 3 bases, with 9 bases between them. CDR3 sequence: CASMVGDYGYTF. For the CDR3, the DNA is TGTGCCAGCATGGTGGGGGACTATGGCTACACCTTC.

This chain connects TRBV5-1 to TRBJ2-3, with a possible D match to TRBD2 (6 bases). Germline V gives CDR1 SGHRS, CDR2 YFSETQ. The CDR3 length is 15 residues. V dropped 6 bases and J dropped 5 bases, with 19 bases sitting between them. The CDR3 is CASTGTRPPEDTQYF. CDR3 coding DNA: TGCGCCAGCACCGGGACTCGCCCTCCGGAAGATACGCAGTATTTT.

This chain links TRBV29-1 with TRBJ2-7, with D maybe TRBD1 (6 bases). This CDR3 has 11 amino acids. V was trimmed by 3 bases and J by 3 bases, leaving 6 bases between them. From germline, CDR1 is SQVTM and CDR2 ANQGSEA. The CDR3 bases are TGCAGCGTTGAGACAGGCTACGAGCAGTACTTC. Amino acids: CSVETGYEQYF.

V usage is TRBV6-5 and J usage is TRBJ1-2; TRBD1 might be the D (5 bases). Germline V gene data show CDR1 as MNHEY and CDR2 as SVGAGI. The CDR3 is made up of 17 amino acids. Trimming pared 2 bases from V and 2 bases from J, leaving 18 bases between. The CDR3 loop is CASSYGGLGRGNYGYTF. In DNA form, the CDR3 reads TGTGCCAGCAGTTACGGGGGTTTGGGGCGAGGGAACTATGGCTACACCTTC.

Ten or more counts support this clonotype. J is TRBJ2-2 and V is TRBV12-3 or TRBV12-4; 10 bases align to TRBD1. CDR3 length: 14 amino acids. Trimming removed 7 bases from V and 5 bases from J; junction bases left unmatched: 4. The CDR3 region has the DNA TGTGCCAGCAAGGGACAGGGGAATACCGGGGAGCTGTTTTTT. Translated, it gives CASKGQGNTGELFF.

The chain uses TRBV20-1 and TRBJ2-1, with 8 bases fitting TRBD2. Per the germline V gene, CDR1 is DFQATT and CDR2 is SNEGSKA (reference sequence). The V and J ends lost 0 bases and 6 bases, in that order; junction bases with no gene match: 16. The CDR3 is 18 residues long. In nucleotides, the CDR3 is TGCAGTGCTAGAGACCCTATTCATAACGGGAGGGCCGGCAATGAGCAGTTCTTC. Translation: CSARDPIHNGRAGNEQFF.

This clonotype was seen more than once but under ten times. V gene TRBV29-1 combines with J gene TRBJ2-7; 7 nucleotides match TRBD1. After removal of 8 bases from V and 6 bases from J, the junction contained 10 bases not matched to a gene. Germline assignment: CDR1 SQVTM and CDR2 ANQGSEA. The CDR3 has 12 residues. CDR3: CSSRTGSREQYF. CDR3 sequence (DNA): TGCAGCTCGCGGACAGGCAGCCGCGAGCAGTACTTC.

The V call is TRBV20-1, the J call TRBJ2-7, with TRBD2 matching over 12 bases. The J segment lost 5 bases and the V segment lost 2 bases, leaving 7 bases of the junction unmatched. Germline V gene lookup returns CDR1 DFQATT and CDR2 SNEGSKA (reference sequence). This CDR3 spans 15 amino acids. This CDR3 is CSARSLAGGPHEQYF. CDR3 DNA: TGCAGTGCTAGAAGCCTAGCGGGAGGGCCCCACGAGCAGTACTTC.

This clonotype was counted a few times. The gene calls are TRBV20-1 and TRBJ2-7, with D unclear. Germline loops: CDR1 DFQATT, CDR2 SNEGSKA (reference sequence). Trimming shortened V by 4 bases and J by 3 bases, and 10 bases separated the two germline ends. The CDR3 is 12 amino acids. CDR3 residues: CSATQKVYEQYF. CDR3 in DNA: TGCAGTGCTACACAAAAGGTCTACGAGCAGTACTTC.

The gene calls are TRBV10-1 and TRBJ1-6; D call uncertain. V lost 7 bases and J lost 7, with 14 bases in between. Germline assignment: CDR1 WNHNN and CDR2 SYGVQD (reference sequence). The CDR3 sequence is 14 residues long. For the CDR3, the DNA is TGCGCCAGCATCCCGCTTAGTGGAAATTCACCCCTCCACTTT. It specifies CASIPLSGNSPLHF.